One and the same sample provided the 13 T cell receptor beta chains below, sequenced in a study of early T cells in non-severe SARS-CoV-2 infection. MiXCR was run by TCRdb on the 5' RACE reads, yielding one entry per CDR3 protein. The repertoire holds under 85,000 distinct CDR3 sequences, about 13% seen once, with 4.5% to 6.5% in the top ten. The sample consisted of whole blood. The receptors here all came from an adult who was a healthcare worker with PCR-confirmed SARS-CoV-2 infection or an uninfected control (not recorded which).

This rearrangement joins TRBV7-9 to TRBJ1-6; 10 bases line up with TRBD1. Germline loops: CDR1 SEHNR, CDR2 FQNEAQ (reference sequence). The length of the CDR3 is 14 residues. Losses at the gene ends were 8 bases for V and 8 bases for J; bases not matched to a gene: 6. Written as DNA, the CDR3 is TGTGCCAGCGGGAGGGGGACAGGGGATTCACCCCTCCACTTT. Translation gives CASGRGTGDSPLHF.

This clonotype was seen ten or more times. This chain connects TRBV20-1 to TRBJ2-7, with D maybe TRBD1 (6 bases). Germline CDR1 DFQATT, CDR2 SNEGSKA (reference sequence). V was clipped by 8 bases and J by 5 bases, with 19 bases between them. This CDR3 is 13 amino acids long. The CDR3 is CSLPSGAVDEQYF. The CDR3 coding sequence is TGCAGTCTTCCCTCAGGGGCCGTGGACGAGCAGTACTTC.

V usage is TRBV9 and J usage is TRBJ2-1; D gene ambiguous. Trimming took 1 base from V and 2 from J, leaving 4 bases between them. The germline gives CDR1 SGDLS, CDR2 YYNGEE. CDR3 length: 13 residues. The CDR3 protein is CASSVSTYNEQFF. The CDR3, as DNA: TGTGCCAGCAGCGTAAGTACCTACAATGAGCAGTTCTTC.

The CDR3 DNA reads as TGCAGCGTTGTTTCGAAGTCGATCAATGAGCAGTTCTTC. It codes for CSVVSKSINEQFF. The rearrangement uses TRBV29-1 and TRBJ2-1; D not certain. This CDR3 is built from 13 residues. The V gene lost 4 bases and the J gene lost 6 bases, with 13 bases spanning the gap. Germline-derived CDR1 and CDR2 are SQVTM and ANQGSEA.

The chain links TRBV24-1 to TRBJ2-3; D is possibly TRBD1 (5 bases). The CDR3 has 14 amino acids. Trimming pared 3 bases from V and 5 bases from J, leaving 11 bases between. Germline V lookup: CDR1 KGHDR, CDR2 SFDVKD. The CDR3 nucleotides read TGTGCCACCAGTGATCCTAAACAGGAAGATACGCAGTATTTT. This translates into CATSDPKQEDTQYF.

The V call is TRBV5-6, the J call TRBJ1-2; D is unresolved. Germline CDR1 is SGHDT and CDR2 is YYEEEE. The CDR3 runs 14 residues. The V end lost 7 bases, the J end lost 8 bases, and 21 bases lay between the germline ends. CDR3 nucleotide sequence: TGTGCCAGCTATGAGCAGACCATAACTAGCGGCTACACCTTC. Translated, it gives CASYEQTITSGYTF.

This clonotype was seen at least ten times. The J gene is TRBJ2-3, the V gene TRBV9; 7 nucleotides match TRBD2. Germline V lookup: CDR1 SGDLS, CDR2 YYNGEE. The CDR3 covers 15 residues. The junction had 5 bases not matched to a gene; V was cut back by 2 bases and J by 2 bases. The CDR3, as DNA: TGTGCCAGCAGCGTGGGAGGGGCTTCCACAGATACGCAGTATTTT. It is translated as CASSVGGASTDTQYF.

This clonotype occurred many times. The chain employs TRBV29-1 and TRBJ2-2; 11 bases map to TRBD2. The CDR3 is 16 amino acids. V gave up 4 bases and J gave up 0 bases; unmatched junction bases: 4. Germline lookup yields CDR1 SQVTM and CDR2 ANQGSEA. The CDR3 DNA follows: TGCAGCGTTGGATTAGCGGGAGGGTCGAACACCGGGGAGCTGTTTTTT. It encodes CSVGLAGGSNTGELFF.

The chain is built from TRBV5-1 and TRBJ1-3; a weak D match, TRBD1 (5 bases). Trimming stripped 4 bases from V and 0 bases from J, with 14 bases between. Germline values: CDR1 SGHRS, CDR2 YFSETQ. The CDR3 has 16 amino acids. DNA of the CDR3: TGCGCCAGCAGCGACGACAGAAGACGCTCTGGAAACACCATATATTTT. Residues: CASSDDRRRSGNTIYF.

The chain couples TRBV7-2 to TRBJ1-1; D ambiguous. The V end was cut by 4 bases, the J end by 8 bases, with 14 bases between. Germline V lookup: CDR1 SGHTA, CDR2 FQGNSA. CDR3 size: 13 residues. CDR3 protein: CASSSTPQEEAFF. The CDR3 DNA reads TGTGCCAGCAGCTCCACGCCCCAGGAAGAAGCTTTCTTT.

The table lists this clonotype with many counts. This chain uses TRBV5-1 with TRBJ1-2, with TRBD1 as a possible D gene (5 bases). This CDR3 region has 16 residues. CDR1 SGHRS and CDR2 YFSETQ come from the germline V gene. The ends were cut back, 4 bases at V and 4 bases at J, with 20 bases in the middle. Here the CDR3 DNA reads TGCGCCAGCAGCGGAACCGGGAGCAGGGTTTCCTATGGCTACACCTTC. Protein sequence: CASSGTGSRVSYGYTF.

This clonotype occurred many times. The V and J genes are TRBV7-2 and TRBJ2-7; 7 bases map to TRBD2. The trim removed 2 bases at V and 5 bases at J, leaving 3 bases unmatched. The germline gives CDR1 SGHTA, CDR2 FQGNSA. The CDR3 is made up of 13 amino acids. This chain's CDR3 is CASSLLRENEQYF. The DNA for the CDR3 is TGTGCCAGCAGCTTACTGCGGGAGAACGAGCAGTACTTC.

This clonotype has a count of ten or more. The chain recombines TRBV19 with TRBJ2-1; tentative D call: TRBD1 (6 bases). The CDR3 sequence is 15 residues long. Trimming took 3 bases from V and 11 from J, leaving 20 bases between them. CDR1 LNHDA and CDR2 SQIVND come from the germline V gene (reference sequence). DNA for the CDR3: TGTGCCAGTAGTATGACAGGAACACCTAGTAAACAGCAGTTCTTC. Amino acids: CASSMTGTPSKQQFF.